This TCR beta chain was sequenced in a study of T cell responses to AZD1222 COVID-19 vaccine. The study, taken as a whole, reports: The donor group comprised mostly white British people and more females; the analysis possibly underestimated clonal diversity. Baseline seropositivity characterized only a handful of AZD1222 recipients.

Regarding this clone: Its antigen is not known.

Generated by immunoSEQ multiplex PCR, the TCRdb table keeps only in-frame clones and is missing some. The sample records approximately 130,000 clones, about nine tenths being singletons. The input for sequencing was peripheral blood, taken 28 days after the second AZD1222 dose. The receptor was derived from an adult who received the AZD1222 COVID-19 vaccine.

CDR3: CASSAKVQANYGYTF. CDR3 in DNA: TGTGCCAGCAGCGCTAAGGTGCAAGCGAACTATGGCTACACCTTC. The chain combines TRBV9 with TRBJ1-2, with D hard to call. Trimming stripped 3 bases from V and 2 bases from J, with 14 bases between. CDR1 SGDLS and CDR2 YYNGEE come from the germline V gene. The CDR3 has 15 amino acids.